This TCR beta chain was obtained from a study of T cell responses to AZD1222 COVID-19 vaccine. Worth noting for this clone: Its specificity is not known.

Sequencing was performed with immunoSEQ multiplex PCR; in TCRdb, only in-frame clones are kept and a portion is missing. The table records around 99,000 clones, around 90% of them present only once. Study outcomes and limitations: Researchers report vaccine-associated CD4 TCRs spanning spike, with dominance at 160-218 and 743-854. Targets within unmutated variant regions were reportedly found for nearly half of spike-specific TCRs. The number of AZD1222 recipients seropositive at baseline was only five or six. An increase in Spike-specific TCR breadth and depth was observed after two AZD1222 doses.

CDR3 length: 16 residues. CDR1 is LGHNA, CDR2 YSLEER, per germline. The V gene end was trimmed by 0 bases and the J gene end by 1 base; junction bases not matched to a gene: 3. This clonotype was obtained from an adult in good health. The sample in question was peripheral blood, obtained on day 0 of AZD1222 vaccination. The chain uses TRBV4-3 and TRBJ2-3; 8 bases match TRBD2. The DNA of the CDR3 is TGCGCCAGCAGCCAAGACTCGCGGGGGGGCACAGATACGCAGTATTTT. It specifies CASSQDSRGGTDTQYF.